The sequence of this TCR beta chain was determined in a study of technical replicates of blood from a handful of donors. Germline lookup yields CDR1 SQVTM and CDR2 ANQGSEA. Trimming removed 7 bases from V and 9 bases from J; junction bases left unmatched: 9. The CDR3 sequence is 12 residues long. Some clones are missing from TCRdb's copy, which holds only in-frame ones; the method was immunoSEQ multiplex PCR. The top ten hold 0.25% of the sample, which has about 83,000 clones, approximately 94% seen once. This rearrangement joins TRBV29-1 to TRBJ2-1, with 7 bases matching TRBD2. The TCR sequence derives from a human donor in good health. The sequenced sample consisted of T cells isolated from PBMCs. CDR3 sequence reads: CSGGGAGSEQFF. The CDR3 nucleotides read TGCAGCGGGGGTGGAGCGGGAAGTGAGCAGTTCTTC.